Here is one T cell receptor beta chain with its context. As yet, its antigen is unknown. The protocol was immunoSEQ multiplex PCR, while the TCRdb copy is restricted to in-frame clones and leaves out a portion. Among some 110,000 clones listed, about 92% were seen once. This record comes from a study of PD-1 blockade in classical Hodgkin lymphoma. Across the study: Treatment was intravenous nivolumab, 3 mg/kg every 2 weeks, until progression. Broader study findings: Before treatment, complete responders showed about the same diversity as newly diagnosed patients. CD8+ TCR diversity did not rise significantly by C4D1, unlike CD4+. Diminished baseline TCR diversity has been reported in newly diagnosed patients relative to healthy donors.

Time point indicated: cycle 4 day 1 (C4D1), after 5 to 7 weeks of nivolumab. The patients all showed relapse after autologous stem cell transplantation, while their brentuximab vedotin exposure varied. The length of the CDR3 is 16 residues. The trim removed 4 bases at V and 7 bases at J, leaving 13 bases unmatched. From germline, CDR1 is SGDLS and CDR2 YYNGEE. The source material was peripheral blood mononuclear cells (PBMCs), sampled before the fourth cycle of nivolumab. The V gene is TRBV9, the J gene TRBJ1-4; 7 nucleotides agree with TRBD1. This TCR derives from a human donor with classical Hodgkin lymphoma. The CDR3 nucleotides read TGTGCCAGCAGCCCACGGAGACAGGGAAACACTGAAAAACTGTTTTTT. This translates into CASSPRRQGNTEKLFF.